This is a list of T cell receptor beta chains from one sample in a study of blood T cell repertoires in COVID-19. Using immunoSEQ multiplex PCR, the repertoire was profiled, and TCRdb retains in-frame clones only, with some absent. Of about 260,000 clones in the sample, approximately 85% were seen once. Sample: PBMCs or T cells enriched from blood (not recorded which). All receptors derive from a woman aged 45-65 years who had recovered from COVID-19. Both conserved end residues are part of each CDR3. A D gene is named only where the DNA matches it firmly. The size of a clone is reported for some rows only, either as once, few or many, or as a class for expanded clones.

abundance: .; v_gene: TRBV27; j_gene: TRBJ1-6; d_gene: .; len: 13; CDR3nt: TGTGCCAGCAGTTTGGGGGGGGCTTCACCCCTCCACTTT; CDR3aa: CASSLGGASPLHF
abundance: once; v_gene: TRBV11-1; j_gene: TRBJ1-1; d_gene: TRBD1; len: 13; CDR3nt: TGTGCCAGCAGCACAGAGACAGGGATCGGAGCTTTCTTT; CDR3aa: CASSTETGIGAFF
abundance: .; v_gene: TRBV11-2; j_gene: TRBJ2-7; d_gene: TRBD2; len: 16; CDR3nt: TGTGCCAGCAGCTTAGAGTTACGCGGGAGGTCCTACGAGCAGTACTTC; CDR3aa: CASSLELRGRSYEQYF
abundance: .; v_gene: TRBV18; j_gene: TRBJ2-7; d_gene: TRBD1; len: 14; CDR3nt: TGTGCCAGCTCACGAGGACAGGGGAATTACGAGCAGTACTTC; CDR3aa: CASSRGQGNYEQYF
abundance: .; v_gene: TRBV4-3; j_gene: TRBJ1-2; d_gene: .; len: 12; CDR3nt: TGCGCCAGCAGCGGACCGGGGTATGGCTACACCTTC; CDR3aa: CASSGPGYGYTF
abundance: .; v_gene: TRBV3-1/TRBV3-2; j_gene: TRBJ2-7; d_gene: .; len: 16; CDR3nt: TGTGCCAGCAGCCGCCGTCTAGCTAAACGGGAATACGAGCAGTACTTC; CDR3aa: CASSRRLAKREYEQYF
abundance: .; v_gene: TRBV6-5; j_gene: TRBJ2-3; d_gene: TRBD2; len: 15; CDR3nt: TGTGCCAGCGCCCGGGAGGGAGGGGGCACAGATACGCAGTATTTT; CDR3aa: CASAREGGGTDTQYF
abundance: .; v_gene: TRBV6-5; j_gene: TRBJ2-2; d_gene: .; len: 15; CDR3nt: TGTGCCAGCAGTTACTCGGGGGGTTACACCGGGGAGCTGTTTTTT; CDR3aa: CASSYSGGYTGELFF
abundance: .; v_gene: TRBV6-5; j_gene: TRBJ2-6; d_gene: .; len: 15; CDR3nt: TGTGCCAGCAGTTGGGACTCTTCTGGGGCCAACGTCCTGACTTTC; CDR3aa: CASSWDSSGANVLTF
abundance: .; v_gene: TRBV28; j_gene: TRBJ1-2; d_gene: .; len: 14; CDR3nt: TGTGCCAGCAGTTTATACCAGGGTTACTATGGCTACACCTTC; CDR3aa: CASSLYQGYYGYTF
abundance: few; v_gene: TRBV4-2; j_gene: TRBJ2-1; d_gene: TRBD2; len: 16; CDR3nt: TGTGCCAGCAGCCCCCCGGGACTAGCGGGCCTTAATGAGCAGTTCTTC; CDR3aa: CASSPPGLAGLNEQFF
abundance: .; v_gene: TRBV5-1; j_gene: TRBJ2-3; d_gene: TRBD1; len: 20; CDR3nt: TGCGCCAGCAGCTGGCACCGGGACAGGGGACGAGAGGGCACAGTGGATACGCAGTATTTT; CDR3aa: CASSWHRDRGREGTVDTQYF
abundance: .; v_gene: TRBV24-1; j_gene: TRBJ2-1; d_gene: TRBD2; len: 16; CDR3nt: TGTGCCACCAGTGATTTGGGTAGCGGGGTCTACAATGAGCAGTTCTTC; CDR3aa: CATSDLGSGVYNEQFF
abundance: .; v_gene: TRBV11-3; j_gene: TRBJ1-4; d_gene: .; len: 13; CDR3nt: TGTGCCAGCAGCTTAGGCAGGGATGAAAAACTGTTTTTT; CDR3aa: CASSLGRDEKLFF
abundance: once; v_gene: TRBV4-3; j_gene: TRBJ1-2; d_gene: .; len: 14; CDR3nt: TGCGCCAGCAGCCAAGGAAGGGGGGGCTATGGCTACACCTTC; CDR3aa: CASSQGRGGYGYTF
abundance: .; v_gene: TRBV11-3; j_gene: TRBJ2-7; d_gene: TRBD1; len: 15; CDR3nt: TGTGCCAGCAGCCGGGGACAGGGGGCGTCTTACGAGCAGTACTTC; CDR3aa: CASSRGQGASYEQYF
abundance: few; v_gene: TRBV6-5; j_gene: TRBJ2-3; d_gene: TRBD1; len: 14; CDR3nt: TGTGCCAGCACTCCGGGACAGGGGGCTGATACGCAGTATTTT; CDR3aa: CASTPGQGADTQYF
abundance: few; v_gene: TRBV27; j_gene: TRBJ1-5; d_gene: .; len: 13; CDR3nt: TGTGCCAGCAGGAAGACAGACAATCAGCCCCAGCATTTT; CDR3aa: CASRKTDNQPQHF
abundance: .; v_gene: TRBV9; j_gene: TRBJ1-6; d_gene: TRBD1; len: 15; CDR3nt: TGTGCCAGCAGCACCGACAGGGTTGGTAATTCACCCCTCCACTTT; CDR3aa: CASSTDRVGNSPLHF
abundance: .; v_gene: TRBV7-2; j_gene: TRBJ2-7; d_gene: TRBD1; len: 15; CDR3nt: TGTGCCAGCAGCTTAGCGGGACAGCCCTCTTACGAGCAGTACTTC; CDR3aa: CASSLAGQPSYEQYF
abundance: .; v_gene: TRBV6-2/TRBV6-3; j_gene: TRBJ2-7; d_gene: TRBD2; len: 14; CDR3nt: TGTGCCAGCAGTGGTAGCGGGGTGAGTAACGAGCAGTACTTC; CDR3aa: CASSGSGVSNEQYF
abundance: .; v_gene: TRBV29-1; j_gene: TRBJ1-2; d_gene: .; len: 13; CDR3nt: TGCAGCGTTGAGCCTGGGACATCCTATGGCTACACCTTC; CDR3aa: CSVEPGTSYGYTF
abundance: .; v_gene: TRBV18; j_gene: TRBJ1-1; d_gene: TRBD1; len: 13; CDR3nt: TGTGCCAGCTCTCGACAGGGAAGAACTGAAGCTTTCTTT; CDR3aa: CASSRQGRTEAFF
abundance: .; v_gene: TRBV5-4; j_gene: TRBJ2-1; d_gene: TRBD2; len: 17; CDR3nt: TGTGCCAGCAGCTTGGCCCGTGGGACTAGCGGGGGTTTGGAGCAGTTCTTC; CDR3aa: CASSLARGTSGGLEQFF
abundance: .; v_gene: TRBV3-1/TRBV3-2; j_gene: TRBJ1-1; d_gene: .; len: 13; CDR3nt: TGTGCCAGCAGCTCCCAATTGAACACTGAAGCTTTCTTT; CDR3aa: CASSSQLNTEAFF
abundance: .; v_gene: TRBV7-9; j_gene: TRBJ1-1; d_gene: .; len: 13; CDR3nt: TGTGCCAGCAGCTTCCCCCCCGGCACTGAAGCTTTCTTT; CDR3aa: CASSFPPGTEAFF
abundance: .; v_gene: TRBV18; j_gene: TRBJ1-1; d_gene: .; len: 13; CDR3nt: TGTGCCACCACAGACAGCTTGAACACTGAAGCTTTCTTT; CDR3aa: CATTDSLNTEAFF
abundance: .; v_gene: TRBV19; j_gene: TRBJ1-4; d_gene: .; len: 15; CDR3nt: TGTGCCAGTAGTATTACCCTGGGACATAGGGAAAAACTGTTTTTT; CDR3aa: CASSITLGHREKLFF
abundance: .; v_gene: TRBV19; j_gene: TRBJ2-1; d_gene: TRBD1; len: 15; CDR3nt: TGTGCCAGTAGTATAGAGACAGGGTTTTTCGATGAGCAGTTCTTC; CDR3aa: CASSIETGFFDEQFF
abundance: .; v_gene: TRBV5-1; j_gene: TRBJ1-5; d_gene: TRBD1; len: 15; CDR3nt: TGCGCCAGCAGCCCAGGGGGGACAGGCAATCAGCCCCAGCATTTT; CDR3aa: CASSPGGTGNQPQHF
abundance: .; v_gene: TRBV5-1; j_gene: TRBJ1-1; d_gene: .; len: 14; CDR3nt: TGCGCCAGCAGCTTACTATCGACGGGCACTGAAGCTTTCTTT; CDR3aa: CASSLLSTGTEAFF
abundance: few; v_gene: TRBV7-9; j_gene: TRBJ1-2; d_gene: TRBD1; len: 15; CDR3nt: TGTGCCAGCAGCTTAGAGCGACAGGGGCCCTATGGCTACACCTTC; CDR3aa: CASSLERQGPYGYTF
abundance: .; v_gene: TRBV7-9; j_gene: TRBJ1-1; d_gene: .; len: 14; CDR3nt: TGTGCCAGCAGCTTAGTGGCCTTGAACACTGAAGCTTTCTTT; CDR3aa: CASSLVALNTEAFF
abundance: .; v_gene: TRBV5-5; j_gene: TRBJ2-3; d_gene: .; len: 13; CDR3nt: TGTGCCAGCAGCCCGGGGACTTTTGATACGCAGTATTTT; CDR3aa: CASSPGTFDTQYF
abundance: .; v_gene: TRBV19; j_gene: TRBJ2-6; d_gene: TRBD1; len: 16; CDR3nt: TGTGCCAGTAGTCCCTTCACAGGGGCTGGGGCCAACGTCCTGACTTTC; CDR3aa: CASSPFTGAGANVLTF
abundance: .; v_gene: TRBV5-4; j_gene: TRBJ2-7; d_gene: TRBD2; len: 16; CDR3nt: TGTGCCAGCAGCATCGGGACTACCGCCAACCCCTACGAGCAGTACTTC; CDR3aa: CASSIGTTANPYEQYF
abundance: .; v_gene: TRBV2; j_gene: TRBJ1-5; d_gene: .; len: 16; CDR3nt: TGTGCCAGCAGTTCCTGGGGGGACCGTAGCAATCAGCCCCAGCATTTT; CDR3aa: CASSSWGDRSNQPQHF
abundance: .; v_gene: TRBV7-2; j_gene: TRBJ1-6; d_gene: TRBD1; len: 15; CDR3nt: TGTGCCAGCAGCTCAGCCGACAGGGTCAATTCACCCCTCCACTTT; CDR3aa: CASSSADRVNSPLHF
abundance: .; v_gene: TRBV30; j_gene: TRBJ1-4; d_gene: TRBD1; len: 15; CDR3nt: TGTGCCTGGAGCGAACAGGGGACAACTAATGAAAAACTGTTTTTT; CDR3aa: CAWSEQGTTNEKLFF
abundance: .; v_gene: TRBV5-1; j_gene: TRBJ2-1; d_gene: TRBD1; len: 17; CDR3nt: TGCGCCACCTCACGTTCGGACAGGGTTGACTCCTACAATGAGCAGTTCTTC; CDR3aa: CATSRSDRVDSYNEQFF
abundance: .; v_gene: TRBV4-3; j_gene: TRBJ1-2; d_gene: TRBD1; len: 15; CDR3nt: TGCGCCAGCAGCCCCCGACAGGGTGCGGACTATGGCTACACCTTC; CDR3aa: CASSPRQGADYGYTF
abundance: .; v_gene: TRBV5-1; j_gene: TRBJ1-6; d_gene: TRBD1; len: 14; CDR3nt: TGCGCCAGCAGCTGGGGACAGAATAATTCACCCCTCCACTTT; CDR3aa: CASSWGQNNSPLHF
abundance: .; v_gene: TRBV28; j_gene: TRBJ2-1; d_gene: TRBD1; len: 15; CDR3nt: TGTGCCAGCAGTTCCCGGGACAGCCTTCGACATGAGCAGTTCTTC; CDR3aa: CASSSRDSLRHEQFF
abundance: .; v_gene: TRBV18; j_gene: TRBJ2-1; d_gene: .; len: 13; CDR3nt: TGTGCCAGCTCGCTCAGCTCCTACAATGAGCAGTTCTTC; CDR3aa: CASSLSSYNEQFF
abundance: .; v_gene: TRBV7-3; j_gene: TRBJ2-1; d_gene: TRBD2; len: 19; CDR3nt: TGTGCCAGCAGCTTCCGCCCCGCAAGACTAGCGGGGGAGAACAATGAGCAGTTCTTC; CDR3aa: CASSFRPARLAGENNEQFF